The 3 T cell receptor beta chains below were found in one sample sequenced in a study of T cell responses to AZD1222 COVID-19 vaccine. Libraries were prepared by immunoSEQ multiplex PCR; TCRdb keeps only in-frame clonotypes and omits some of them. The sample has 70,000 to 95,000 clones, less than 95% seen once. The source material was peripheral blood, sampled 28 days after the second AZD1222 dose. All receptors come from an adult who received the AZD1222 COVID-19 vaccine.

V usage is TRBV30 and J usage is TRBJ1-5; D might be TRBD1 (6 bases). The germline CDR1 and CDR2 sequences are GTSNPN and SVGIG (reference sequence). The ends were cut back, 3 bases at V and 5 bases at J, with 11 bases in the middle. This CDR3 comprises 13 residues. This chain's CDR3 is CAWRGRGHQPQHF. CDR3 coding DNA: TGTGCCTGGAGGGGCAGGGGACATCAGCCCCAGCATTTT.

This clone was observed a single time. This chain uses TRBV25-1 with TRBJ1-5; D remains unclear. This CDR3 contains 9 residues. CDR1 and CDR2 (germline): MGHDK, SYGVNS. As DNA, the CDR3 is TGTGTCTCCAATCAGCCCCAGCATTTT. Its translation: CVSNQPQHF. Filled out from reference TRBV25-1 and TRBJ1-5, the complete variable domain reads EADIYQTPRYLVIGTGKKITLECSQTMGHDKMYWYQQDPGMELHLIHYSYGVNSTEKGDLSSESTVSRIRTEHFPLTLESARPSHTSQYLCVSNQPQHFGDGTRLSIL.

The chain employs TRBV7-2 and TRBJ2-7; D remains ambiguous. The V gene's germline CDR1 is SGHTA and CDR2 FQGNSA. CDR3 size: 17 residues. Trimming cost V 0 bases and J 2 bases, with 17 bases left between them. The CDR3 loop reads CASSLARPFRTAYEQYF. CDR3 nucleotide sequence: TGTGCCAGCAGCTTAGCGCGTCCCTTCAGGACCGCCTACGAGCAGTACTTC.